The table lists the clone carrying this T cell receptor beta chain with a few counts. This record belongs to a study of blood T cell repertoires in COVID-19. As for the study in general: Whether acute or convalescent, the COVID-19 samples came from the United States, Italy and Spain. T cells, B-cell-depleted T cells, or PBMCs provided the cDNA or gDNA that served as material.

In the original workflow: The authors estimated nucleated cell counts from reference gene primer amplification. Repertoires were generated with immunoSEQ multiplex PCR, while TCRdb's copy carries only in-frame clones and drops some. That table furnishes V, J and clone size, whereas the DNA furnished D and trimming. The repertoire includes approximately 110,000 clones, about four fifths of them detected once, and around 8.5% sits in the top ten. Trimming left V 4 bases short and J 2 bases short, with 16 bases between. CDR3 length: 16 amino acids. Germline V gene lookup returns CDR1 MNHEY and CDR2 SMNVEV (reference sequence).

This chain joins TRBV27 and TRBJ2-3; TRBD2 is a possible D gene (5 bases). The source of this sequence is a woman in her thirties or forties with acute or convalescent COVID-19. The sample was peripheral blood. Here the CDR3 DNA reads TGTGCCAGCAGTTCCGGGATGCGGGTCCTCACAGATACGCAGTATTTT. Its translation is CASSSGMRVLTDTQYF.